Given below is one T cell receptor beta chain in context. The CDR3 is made up of 14 amino acids. The V gene's germline CDR1 is SGHRS and CDR2 YFSETQ. The ends lost 6 bases at V and 5 bases at J; junction bases unmatched: 7. A mixed TRB-A/B primer pool amplified rearranged TRB by multiplex touch-down PCR. TCRdb used MiXCR to reprocess the multiplex PCR reads, holding one entry per CDR3 protein. The sample records 2,000 to 2,500 distinct CDR3 sequences, around 30% being singletons. The data were obtained in a study of T cell repertoires in aging, cancer and after chemotherapy. Peripheral blood genomic DNA, not sorted cells or RNA, was the template.

The receptor comes from a human donor in good health. The sequencing input was blood. This chain links TRBV5-1 with TRBJ2-3, with 9 bases identical to TRBD2. The CDR3 loop is CASKLAGARDTQYF. DNA of the CDR3: TGCGCCAGCAAGTTAGCGGGAGCTAGAGATACGCAGTATTTT.